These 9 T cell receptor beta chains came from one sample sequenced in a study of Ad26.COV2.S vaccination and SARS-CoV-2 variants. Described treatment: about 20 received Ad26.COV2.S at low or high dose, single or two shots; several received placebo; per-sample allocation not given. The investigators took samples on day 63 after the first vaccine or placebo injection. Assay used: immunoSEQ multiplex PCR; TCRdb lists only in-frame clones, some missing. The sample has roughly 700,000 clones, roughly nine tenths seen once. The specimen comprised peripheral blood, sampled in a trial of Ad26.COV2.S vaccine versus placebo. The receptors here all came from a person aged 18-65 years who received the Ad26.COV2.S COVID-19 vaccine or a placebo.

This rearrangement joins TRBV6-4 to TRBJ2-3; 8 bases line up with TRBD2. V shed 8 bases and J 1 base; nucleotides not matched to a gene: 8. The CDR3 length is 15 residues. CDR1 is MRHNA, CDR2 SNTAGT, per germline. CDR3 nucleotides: TGTGCCAGCGGCCAAGGGCGGGAGGGCACAGATACGCAGTATTTT. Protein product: CASGQGREGTDTQYF.

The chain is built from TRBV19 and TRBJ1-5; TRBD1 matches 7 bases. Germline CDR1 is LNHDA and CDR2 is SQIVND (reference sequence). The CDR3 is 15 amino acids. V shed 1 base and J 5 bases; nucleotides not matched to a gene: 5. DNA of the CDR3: TGTGCCAGTAGTATAGGACAGGGCGGGGATCAGCCCCAGCATTTT. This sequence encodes CASSIGQGGDQPQHF.

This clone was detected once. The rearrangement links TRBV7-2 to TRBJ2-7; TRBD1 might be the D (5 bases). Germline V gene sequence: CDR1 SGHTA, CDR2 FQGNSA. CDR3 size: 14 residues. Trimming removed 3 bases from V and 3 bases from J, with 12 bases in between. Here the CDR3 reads CASSFRTRDYEQYF. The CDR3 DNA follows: TGTGCCAGCAGCTTTAGGACAAGAGACTACGAGCAGTACTTC.

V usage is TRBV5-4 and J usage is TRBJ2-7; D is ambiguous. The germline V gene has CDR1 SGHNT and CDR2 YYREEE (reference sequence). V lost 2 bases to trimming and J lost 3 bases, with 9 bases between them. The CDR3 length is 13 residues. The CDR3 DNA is TGTGCCAGCAGCTTTTCATCAGGCTACGAGCAGTACTTC. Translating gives CASSFSSGYEQYF.

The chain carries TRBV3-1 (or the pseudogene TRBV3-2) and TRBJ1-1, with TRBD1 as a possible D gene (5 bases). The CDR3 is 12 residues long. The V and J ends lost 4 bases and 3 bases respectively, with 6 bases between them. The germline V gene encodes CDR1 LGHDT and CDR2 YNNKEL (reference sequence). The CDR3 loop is CASSRGDTEAFF. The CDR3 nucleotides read TGTGCCAGCAGCCGAGGGGACACTGAAGCTTTCTTT.

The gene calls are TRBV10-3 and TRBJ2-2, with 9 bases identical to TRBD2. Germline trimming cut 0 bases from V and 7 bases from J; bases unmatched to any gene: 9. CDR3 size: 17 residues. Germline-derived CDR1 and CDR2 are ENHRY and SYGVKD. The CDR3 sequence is CAISESKVAGAVGELFF. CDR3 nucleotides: TGTGCCATCAGTGAGTCGAAGGTAGCGGGAGCGGTCGGGGAGCTGTTTTTT.

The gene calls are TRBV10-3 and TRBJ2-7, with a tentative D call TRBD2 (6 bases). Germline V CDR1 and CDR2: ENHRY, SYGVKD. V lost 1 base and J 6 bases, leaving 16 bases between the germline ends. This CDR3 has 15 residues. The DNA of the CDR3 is TGTGCCATCAGTGAGTGGGCGGGAAGAGTTTCCGAGCAGTACTTC. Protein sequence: CAISEWAGRVSEQYF.

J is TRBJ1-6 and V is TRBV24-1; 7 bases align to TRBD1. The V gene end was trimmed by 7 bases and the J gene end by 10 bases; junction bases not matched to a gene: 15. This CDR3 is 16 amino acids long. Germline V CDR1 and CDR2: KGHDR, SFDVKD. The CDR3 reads CATSKRTGTATSPLHF. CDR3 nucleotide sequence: TGTGCCACCAGCAAAAGAACCGGGACAGCCACCTCACCCCTCCACTTT.

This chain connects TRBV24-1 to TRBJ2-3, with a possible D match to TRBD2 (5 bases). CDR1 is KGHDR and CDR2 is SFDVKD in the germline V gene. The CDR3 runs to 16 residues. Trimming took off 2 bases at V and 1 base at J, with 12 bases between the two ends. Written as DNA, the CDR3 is TGTGCCACCAGTGATTCAGGTTCGAGGGGCACAGATACGCAGTATTTT. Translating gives CATSDSGSRGTDTQYF.